The rows below give T cell receptor beta chains drawn from one sample of a study of control samples from healthy donors and cancer patients. Measured with immunoSEQ multiplex PCR; TCRdb has only the in-frame clones, and not every one. The sample consists of just under 100,000 clones, roughly 93% of them appearing once. Material: blood. These TCRs come from a man aged 18-30 years in good health. The CDR3 runs from the conserved cysteine through the conserved F or W.

TRBJ2-1 | TRBV4-3 | CASSQDQNEQFF
TRBJ1-2 | TRBV7-8 | CASSVDRGEGYTF
TRBJ1-2 | TRBV27 | CASSTRVVQASGKYNGYTF
TRBJ1-4 | TRBV18 | CASSPRAREKLFF
TRBJ2-7 | TRBV6-5 | CASSYFTTGNYHEQYF
TRBJ2-7 | TRBV5-8 | CASSRERTGVYEQYF
TRBJ1-5 | TRBV19 | CASRTGQLPTQHF
TRBJ1-5 | TRBV2 | CASRQGAQGSNQPQHF
TRBJ1-5 | TRBV5-4 | CASSLGGAGGNQPQHF
TRBJ1-3 | TRBV15 | CATSRGDSRQGGNTIYF
TRBJ2-1 | TRBV5-4 | CASSLQGNGNNEQFF
TRBJ1-6 | TRBV18 | CASSPPKGDNSPLHF
TRBJ2-3 | TRBV7-8 | CASSKTGGKADTQYF
TRBJ2-3 | TRBV5-5 | CASSFGQGAGDTQYF
TRBJ2-1 | TRBV7-8 | CASSQDRVVSYNEQFF
TRBJ1-4 | TRBV7-2 | CASSPGLGGGKLFF
TRBJ2-1 | TRBV11-2 | CASSPPAGGRNEQFF
TRBJ1-1 | TRBV6-1 | CASSDLTALATEAFF
TRBJ2-3 | TRBV6-5 | CASRRGFTDTQYF
TRBJ2-7 | TRBV6-6 | CASSLQAGIEQYF
TRBJ1-2 | TRBV30 | CAWSADMGRLF
TRBJ1-2 | TRBV5-6 | CASSFLEDRGNGYTF
TRBJ1-6 | TRBV9 | CASSGRGSTNSPLHF
TRBJ1-2 | TRBV19 | CASSITRQGFDGYTF